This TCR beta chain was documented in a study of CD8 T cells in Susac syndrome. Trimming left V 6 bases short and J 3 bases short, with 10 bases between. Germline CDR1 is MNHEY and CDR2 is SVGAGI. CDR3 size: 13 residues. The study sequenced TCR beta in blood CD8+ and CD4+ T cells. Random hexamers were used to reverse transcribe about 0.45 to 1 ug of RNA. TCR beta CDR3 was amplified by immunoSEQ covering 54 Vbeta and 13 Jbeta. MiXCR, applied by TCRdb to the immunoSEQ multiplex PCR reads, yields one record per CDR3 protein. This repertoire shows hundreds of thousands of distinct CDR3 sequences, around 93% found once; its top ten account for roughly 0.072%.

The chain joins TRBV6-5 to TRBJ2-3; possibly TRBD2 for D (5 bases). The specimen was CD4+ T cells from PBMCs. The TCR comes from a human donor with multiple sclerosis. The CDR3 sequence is CASRAPGTDTQYF. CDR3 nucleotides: TGTGCCAGCAGAGCCCCGGGGACAGATACGCAGTATTTT.